A selection of T cell receptor beta chains follows, all from one sample in a study of identical twins. TCRdb re-called the 5' RACE reads through MiXCR, storing one row per CDR3 protein. The sample has about 810,000 distinct CDR3 sequences; roughly an eighth are singletons. These records were also assigned to another study, of yellow fever vaccine responses in identical twins.

Sequences were obtained from PBMCs. The source of these receptors is a woman aged 18-29 years in good health. Each CDR3 is given with its conserved first and last residue. A D gene is named only where the DNA matches it firmly. Rows give clone size only sometimes, using once, few, many, or a class for an expanded clone.

D gene: NA; clone size: few; J gene: TRBJ2-3; V gene: TRBV5-1; CDR3 DNA: TGCGCCAGCAGCCCGAGGGGGGCAGGAGATACGCAGTATTTT; CDR3 protein: CASSPRGAGDTQYF
D gene: TRBD1; clone size: many; J gene: TRBJ1-2; V gene: TRBV6-6; CDR3 DNA: TGTGCCAGCAGAATGGGACAGAGCTATGGCTACACCTTC; CDR3 protein: CASRMGQSYGYTF
D gene: NA; clone size: many; J gene: TRBJ1-6; V gene: TRBV7-2; CDR3 DNA: TGTGCCAGCAGCTTACAGGGGTTGGGTTCACCCCTCCACTTT; CDR3 protein: CASSLQGLGSPLHF
D gene: TRBD1; clone size: many; J gene: TRBJ2-2; V gene: TRBV5-1; CDR3 DNA: TGCGCCAGCAGCGTGGGGACAGCTCCGAACACCGGGGAGCTGTTTTTT; CDR3 protein: CASSVGTAPNTGELFF
D gene: NA; clone size: many; J gene: TRBJ1-1; V gene: TRBV12-3/TRBV12-4; CDR3 DNA: TGTGCCAGCAGTTTGGGGGGCAAATTGAACACTGAAGCTTTCTTT; CDR3 protein: CASSLGGKLNTEAFF
D gene: TRBD2; clone size: few; J gene: TRBJ2-7; V gene: TRBV20-1; CDR3 DNA: TGCAGTGCTACCGGGACTAGCGGGAGGGCTGGCGAGCAGTACTTC; CDR3 protein: CSATGTSGRAGEQYF
D gene: NA; clone size: few; J gene: TRBJ2-2; V gene: TRBV6-2/TRBV6-3; CDR3 DNA: TGTGCCAGCGTCGGCCTCTTGTCCACCGGGGAGCTGTTTTTT; CDR3 protein: CASVGLLSTGELFF
D gene: TRBD1; clone size: NA; J gene: TRBJ1-2; V gene: TRBV3-1; CDR3 DNA: TGTGCCAGCAGCCACGGGACAGGGGGCTACTATGGCTACACCTTC; CDR3 protein: CASSHGTGGYYGYTF
D gene: TRBD2; clone size: NA; J gene: TRBJ2-2; V gene: TRBV12-3/TRBV12-4; CDR3 DNA: TGTGCCAGCAGTTTCCAGCGGGAGGGCCCCGGGGAGCTGTTTTTT; CDR3 protein: CASSFQREGPGELFF
D gene: TRBD2; clone size: few; J gene: TRBJ2-7; V gene: TRBV5-1; CDR3 DNA: TGCGCCAGCAAAGAGCGGGAGGGCCGCGAGCAGTACTTC; CDR3 protein: CASKEREGREQYF
D gene: NA; clone size: NA; J gene: TRBJ1-6; V gene: TRBV4-1; CDR3 DNA: TGCGCCAGCAGCCTCTATCAAGGATGGGATTCACCCCTCCACTTT; CDR3 protein: CASSLYQGWDSPLHF
D gene: NA; clone size: NA; J gene: TRBJ2-5; V gene: TRBV2; CDR3 DNA: TGTGCCAGCTCATTCCAGGGTGGGGAAGAGACCCAGTACTTC; CDR3 protein: CASSFQGGEETQYF
D gene: TRBD2; clone size: many; J gene: TRBJ2-1; V gene: TRBV7-2; CDR3 DNA: TGTGCCAGCAGCTTAGTTGCGGCTAGCGGCTACAATGAGCAGTTCTTC; CDR3 protein: CASSLVAASGYNEQFF
D gene: NA; clone size: few; J gene: TRBJ2-5; V gene: TRBV20-1; CDR3 DNA: TGCAGTGCTACCTCCGGGTGGTACCAAGAGACCCAGTACTTC; CDR3 protein: CSATSGWYQETQYF
D gene: NA; clone size: NA; J gene: TRBJ2-1; V gene: TRBV9; CDR3 DNA: TGTGCCAGCAGCTCACCTAGGGGGGGGCCCCAGTACAATGAGCAGTTCTTC; CDR3 protein: CASSSPRGGPQYNEQFF
D gene: NA; clone size: many; J gene: TRBJ2-7; V gene: TRBV5-1; CDR3 DNA: TGCGCCAGCAGCTTGAGGGGGACTTACGAGCAGTACTTC; CDR3 protein: CASSLRGTYEQYF
D gene: NA; clone size: many; J gene: TRBJ2-5; V gene: TRBV12-3/TRBV12-4; CDR3 DNA: TGTGCCAGCAGTTTACGGGGGGCAGGGGAGACCCAGTACTTC; CDR3 protein: CASSLRGAGETQYF
D gene: TRBD2; clone size: NA; J gene: TRBJ2-4; V gene: TRBV20-1; CDR3 DNA: TGCAGTGCTAGAGATCTGGCGGGAGACGGGAACATTCAGTACTTC; CDR3 protein: CSARDLAGDGNIQYF
D gene: TRBD2; clone size: few; J gene: TRBJ2-7; V gene: TRBV27; CDR3 DNA: TGTGCCAGCAGTTTTTCCCGGACTAGCGGGAGGATGAGGTCGTACTACGAGCAGTACTTC; CDR3 protein: CASSFSRTSGRMRSYYEQYF
D gene: NA; clone size: few; J gene: TRBJ2-1; V gene: TRBV5-1; CDR3 DNA: TGCGCCAGCAGCTTTACAGGCCAGACCTACAATGAGCAGTTCTTC; CDR3 protein: CASSFTGQTYNEQFF
D gene: NA; clone size: NA; J gene: TRBJ2-1; V gene: TRBV18; CDR3 DNA: TGTGCCAGCTCACCACCGGAGGGGGCTAAAAATGAGCAGTTCTTC; CDR3 protein: CASSPPEGAKNEQFF
D gene: TRBD1; clone size: NA; J gene: TRBJ2-5; V gene: TRBV15; CDR3 DNA: TGTGCCACCAGCAGACGGGACAGGGAGGGAGAGACCCAGTACTTC; CDR3 protein: CATSRRDREGETQYF
D gene: TRBD2; clone size: NA; J gene: TRBJ2-5; V gene: TRBV12-3/TRBV12-4; CDR3 DNA: TGTGCCAGCAGTACCAGACTAGCGGGGGCATCAGAGACCCAGTACTTC; CDR3 protein: CASSTRLAGASETQYF
D gene: NA; clone size: NA; J gene: TRBJ2-3; V gene: TRBV7-9; CDR3 DNA: TGTGCCAGCAGCTTAGCGCTAGGGTCGCCGGTGGATACGCAGTATTTT; CDR3 protein: CASSLALGSPVDTQYF
D gene: TRBD1; clone size: NA; J gene: TRBJ1-2; V gene: TRBV28; CDR3 DNA: TGTGCCAGCAGTTCTATAGGTGGACAGGGAGGCTATGGCTACACCTTC; CDR3 protein: CASSSIGGQGGYGYTF
D gene: TRBD2; clone size: NA; J gene: TRBJ2-3; V gene: TRBV12-3/TRBV12-4; CDR3 DNA: TGTGCCAGCAGTTACGTAGCGGGAGGGCTGCCAAATACGCAGTATTTT; CDR3 protein: CASSYVAGGLPNTQYF
D gene: NA; clone size: few; J gene: TRBJ2-5; V gene: TRBV5-1; CDR3 DNA: TGCGCCAGCAGCTTGATGCCAGGTCAAGGAGAGACCCAGTACTTC; CDR3 protein: CASSLMPGQGETQYF
D gene: TRBD2; clone size: few; J gene: TRBJ2-2; V gene: TRBV5-1; CDR3 DNA: TGCGCCAGCAGCTTTGAAGGGCGGCTAGCGGGGTCGAACACCGGGGAGCTGTTTTTT; CDR3 protein: CASSFEGRLAGSNTGELFF
D gene: TRBD2; clone size: few; J gene: TRBJ2-2; V gene: TRBV4-2; CDR3 DNA: TGTGCCAGCAGCCAAGAATTACGGGAGGTGAACACCGGGGAGCTGTTTTTT; CDR3 protein: CASSQELREVNTGELFF
D gene: TRBD2; clone size: NA; J gene: TRBJ2-1; V gene: TRBV12-3/TRBV12-4; CDR3 DNA: TGTGCCAGCAGCCCCGGTGGGACTACCCACAATGAGCAGTTCTTC; CDR3 protein: CASSPGGTTHNEQFF
D gene: NA; clone size: few; J gene: TRBJ2-1; V gene: TRBV20-1; CDR3 DNA: TGCAGTGCGAGCCCGAGCGGGGAGGGGGATCTGAATGAGCAGTTCTTC; CDR3 protein: CSASPSGEGDLNEQFF
D gene: NA; clone size: many; J gene: TRBJ1-6; V gene: TRBV10-3; CDR3 DNA: TGTGCCATCAGAGTGGACAGCTCCTATAATTCACCCCTCCACTTT; CDR3 protein: CAIRVDSSYNSPLHF
D gene: NA; clone size: few; J gene: TRBJ2-1; V gene: TRBV10-3; CDR3 DNA: TGTGCCATCAGGAGAGATTATTACAATGAGCAGTTCTTC; CDR3 protein: CAIRRDYYNEQFF
D gene: TRBD2; clone size: NA; J gene: TRBJ2-1; V gene: TRBV2; CDR3 DNA: TGTGCCAGCAGTGAGGAGGGACTAGCGAAAAATTGGGGCTCCTACAATGAGCAGTTCTTC; CDR3 protein: CASSEEGLAKNWGSYNEQFF
D gene: NA; clone size: NA; J gene: TRBJ2-5; V gene: TRBV12-3/TRBV12-4; CDR3 DNA: TGTGCCAGCAGTTCCCGACAGGTCTTGAGGGAGACCCAGTACTTC; CDR3 protein: CASSSRQVLRETQYF
D gene: NA; clone size: NA; J gene: TRBJ2-1; V gene: TRBV20-1; CDR3 DNA: TGCAGTGCGGTCGGAGGGGGATCCTACAATGAGCAGTTCTTC; CDR3 protein: CSAVGGGSYNEQFF
D gene: NA; clone size: NA; J gene: TRBJ2-3; V gene: TRBV7-9; CDR3 DNA: TGTGCCAGCAGCTCCGGGCCGGGAACCACAGATACGCAGTATTTT; CDR3 protein: CASSSGPGTTDTQYF
D gene: NA; clone size: NA; J gene: TRBJ2-5; V gene: TRBV5-1; CDR3 DNA: TGCGCCAGCAGTTTTGGCGTGGCAGGGAAAGAGACCCAGTACTTC; CDR3 protein: CASSFGVAGKETQYF
D gene: NA; clone size: many; J gene: TRBJ2-1; V gene: TRBV24-1; CDR3 DNA: TGTGCCACCACTGCCGGGGGAGGATACAATGAGCAGTTCTTC; CDR3 protein: CATTAGGGYNEQFF
D gene: TRBD1; clone size: NA; J gene: TRBJ2-1; V gene: TRBV24-1; CDR3 DNA: TGTGCCACCAGTGATCCGGGACAGGGTTGGTATGAGCAGTTCTTC; CDR3 protein: CATSDPGQGWYEQFF
D gene: NA; clone size: many; J gene: TRBJ2-4; V gene: TRBV10-3; CDR3 DNA: TGTGCCATCAGTGAGGCGTATATAGCCAAAAACATTCAGTACTTC; CDR3 protein: CAISEAYIAKNIQYF
D gene: NA; clone size: few; J gene: TRBJ2-2; V gene: TRBV2; CDR3 DNA: TGTGCCAGCACCACAGGCAGCGTTAACGGGGAGCTGTTTTTT; CDR3 protein: CASTTGSVNGELFF
D gene: TRBD2; clone size: NA; J gene: TRBJ2-1; V gene: TRBV5-1; CDR3 DNA: TGCGCCAGCAGCTTGGCCTGGACTAGCGGGGGGTACAATGAGCAGTTCTTC; CDR3 protein: CASSLAWTSGGYNEQFF
D gene: NA; clone size: NA; J gene: TRBJ1-3; V gene: TRBV7-8; CDR3 DNA: TGTGCCAGCAGCCTTCCAGGGCTCACTGGAAACACCATATATTTT; CDR3 protein: CASSLPGLTGNTIYF
D gene: NA; clone size: few; J gene: TRBJ2-4; V gene: TRBV3-1; CDR3 DNA: TGTGCCAGCAGCCAAGGTCAGGAGGGAAACATTCAGTACTTC; CDR3 protein: CASSQGQEGNIQYF
D gene: NA; clone size: NA; J gene: TRBJ2-7; V gene: TRBV28; CDR3 DNA: TGTGCCAGCAGTTTACGGGTCGTGGCCCTTTGGTACGAGCAGTACTTC; CDR3 protein: CASSLRVVALWYEQYF
D gene: TRBD1; clone size: NA; J gene: TRBJ1-4; V gene: TRBV27; CDR3 DNA: TGTGCCTCCAAGTTCGCGGGACAGGGGTGGCCAACTAATGAAAAACTGTTTTTT; CDR3 protein: CASKFAGQGWPTNEKLFF
D gene: NA; clone size: few; J gene: TRBJ2-3; V gene: TRBV24-1; CDR3 DNA: TGTGCCACCAGTGATTTCAGCACAGGCCTCACAGATACGCAGTATTTT; CDR3 protein: CATSDFSTGLTDTQYF
D gene: NA; clone size: NA; J gene: TRBJ1-1; V gene: TRBV7-9; CDR3 DNA: TGTGCCAGCAGCTCTTCGGGGACGAAGCCTGAAGCTTTCTTT; CDR3 protein: CASSSSGTKPEAFF
D gene: TRBD2; clone size: few; J gene: TRBJ2-4; V gene: TRBV10-3; CDR3 DNA: TGTGCCATCAGTGAGCCTCCCGGGGCGGGGGGCAAAAACATTCAGTACTTC; CDR3 protein: CAISEPPGAGGKNIQYF
D gene: NA; clone size: many; J gene: TRBJ2-1; V gene: TRBV11-1; CDR3 DNA: TGTGCCAGCAGCAGCCATTCCCTTCGGGACAAATACAATGAGCAGTTCTTC; CDR3 protein: CASSSHSLRDKYNEQFF
D gene: NA; clone size: NA; J gene: TRBJ2-2; V gene: TRBV7-2; CDR3 DNA: TGTGCCAGCAGCCTTTCGACCTTGGACTTGGCCGGGGAGCTGTTTTTT; CDR3 protein: CASSLSTLDLAGELFF
D gene: NA; clone size: many; J gene: TRBJ1-1; V gene: TRBV15; CDR3 DNA: TGTGCCACCAGCATGGGGAGGGGGACCACTGAAGCTTTCTTT; CDR3 protein: CATSMGRGTTEAFF
D gene: TRBD2; clone size: NA; J gene: TRBJ2-2; V gene: TRBV20-1; CDR3 DNA: TGCAGTGCTCGACTAGCGGGAGGGGGGACCGGGGAGCTGTTTTTT; CDR3 protein: CSARLAGGGTGELFF